The 27 T cell receptor beta chains below all came from one sample that was sequenced in a study of OX40 agonist ivuxolimab in advanced cancers. The protocol was immunoSEQ multiplex PCR, while the TCRdb copy is restricted to in-frame clones and leaves out a portion. The sample yields some 45,000 clones, around 85% seen once. Sequencing used CD4+ or CD8+ T cells sorted from blood, obtained in a trial of the OX40 agonist ivuxolimab. The origin of the receptors is an adult with an advanced solid tumor such as melanoma, head and neck, liver or kidney cancer.

The rearrangement uses TRBV7-9 and TRBJ2-4; 8 nucleotides align to TRBD1. Germline lookup yields CDR1 SEHNR and CDR2 FQNEAQ (reference sequence). The junction had 9 bases not matched to a gene; V was cut back by 5 bases and J by 9 bases. The CDR3 totals 14 residues. CDR3 protein: CASSLRRQGSIQYF. The DNA for the CDR3 is TGTGCCAGCAGCCTACGAAGACAGGGGAGCATTCAGTACTTC.

The chain couples TRBV7-6 to TRBJ1-1; D remains unclear. The V end was cut by 1 base, the J end by 0 bases, with 6 bases between. The CDR3 covers 14 residues. Per the germline V gene, CDR1 is SGHVS and CDR2 is FNYEAQ. CDR3 DNA: TGTGCCAGCAGCTTAGGCAGCCTGAACACTGAAGCTTTCTTT. Protein product: CASSLGSLNTEAFF.

The rearrangement uses TRBV7-9 and TRBJ2-5; either TRBD1 or TRBD2 may supply D (5 bases each). The DNA end is a closer match to TRBJ2-7, so the J assignment may be wrong. Germline values: CDR1 SEHNR, CDR2 FQNEAQ (reference sequence). The CDR3 contains 14 residues. The CDR3 nucleotides are TGTGCCAGCAGCGCCTCGGGACCGCAATACGAGCAGTACTTC. Protein sequence: CASSASGPQYEQYF.

CDR3 sequence: CASSEIVSGPYNEQFF. The CDR3 DNA is TGTGCCAGCAGTGAGATAGTGAGCGGCCCGTACAATGAGCAGTTCTTC. V usage is TRBV6-1 and J usage is TRBJ2-1; TRBD2 is a possible D gene (5 bases). V lost 3 bases and J lost 4, with 16 bases in between. Germline V CDR1 and CDR2: MNHNS, SASEGT. The CDR3 runs to 16 residues.

The chain carries TRBV7-2 and TRBJ2-3; 11 bases match TRBD1. CDR3 length: 15 amino acids. Losses at the gene ends were 5 bases for V and 5 bases for J; bases not matched to a gene: 6. Germline CDR1 is SGHTA and CDR2 is FQGNSA. The CDR3 loop reads CASSARTGGVDTQYF. As DNA, the CDR3 is TGTGCCAGCAGCGCCCGGACAGGGGGCGTAGATACGCAGTATTTT.

The gene calls are TRBV2 and TRBJ2-7, with TRBD1 matching 8 bases. The V segment lost 7 bases and the J segment 6 bases; nucleotides outside the gene matches: 11. The CDR3 is 14 residues long. Germline values: CDR1 SNHLY, CDR2 FYNNEI. The CDR3 is CASKSSQGAGEQYF. In nucleotides, the CDR3 is TGTGCCAGCAAAAGTTCCCAGGGGGCGGGCGAGCAGTACTTC.

A single count supports this clone. The chain couples TRBV18 to TRBJ2-2, with a weak D call TRBD2 (6 bases). The germline V and J ends were trimmed by 7 bases and 5 bases, with 11 bases remaining between them. The CDR3 extends over 13 amino acids. CDR1 is KGHSH and CDR2 is LQKENI in the germline V gene. CDR3 residues: CASFSGVTGELFF. In DNA, the CDR3 is TGTGCCAGCTTTTCGGGGGTGACCGGGGAGCTGTTTTTT.

The CDR3, as DNA: TGTGCCAGCAGGCGGGAAGCTAATGAAAAACTGTTTTTT. Amino acids: CASRREANEKLFF. V gene TRBV13 combines with J gene TRBJ1-4; D gene unclear. The germline V gene has CDR1 PRHDT and CDR2 FYEKMQ (reference sequence). The CDR3 totals 13 residues. Trimming shortened V by 6 bases and J by 3 bases, and 8 bases separated the two germline ends. Complete variable domain (other parts from reference TRBV13 and TRBJ1-4): AAGVIQSPRHLIKEKRETATLKCYPIPRHDTVYWYQQGPGQDPQFLISFYEKMQSDKGSIPDRFSAQQFSDYHSELNMSSLELGDSALYFCASRREANEKLFFGSGTQLSVL.

The chain has TRBV4-3 and TRBJ2-7; 10 nucleotides line up with TRBD1. V dropped 3 bases and J dropped 9; count of bases not matched to a gene: 8. The CDR3 is made up of 14 amino acids. Per germline, CDR1 LGHNA and CDR2 YSLEER. DNA of the CDR3: TGCGCCAGCAGCCAGACGGACAGGGGGTTCGGGCAGTACTTC. Translated: CASSQTDRGFGQYF.

This chain links TRBV5-1 with TRBJ2-2; TRBD1 agrees at 12 bases. The CDR3 totals 15 residues. V shed 4 bases and J 6 bases; nucleotides not matched to a gene: 4. Germline CDR1 SGHRS, CDR2 YFSETQ. The DNA for the CDR3 is TGCGCCAGCAGCCGGGACAGGGGGCTTGCCGGGGAGCTGTTTTTT. Its protein is CASSRDRGLAGELFF.

The chain carries TRBV5-1 and TRBJ2-1; TRBD2 matches at 9 bases. The junction had 11 bases not matched to a gene; V was cut back by 4 bases and J by 9 bases. This CDR3 is built from 15 residues. From germline, CDR1 is SGHRS and CDR2 YFSETQ. This chain's CDR3 is CASSGGTSKGGEQFF. The DNA for the CDR3 is TGCGCCAGCAGCGGGGGGACTAGCAAGGGCGGTGAGCAGTTCTTC.

Comments on this clone: Since the CDR3 does not end with the conserved phenylalanine or tryptophan, this likely comes from a read error. The J gene is TRBJ1-2, the V gene TRBV19, with D tentatively TRBD1 (5 bases). This CDR3 has 16 residues. Germline CDR1 and CDR2: LNHDA and SQIVND (reference sequence). Trimming removed 10 bases at V and 3 bases at J, with 24 bases between. The CDR3: CATKYGTQDSHYGYTS. CDR3 nucleotides: TGTGCCACTAAGTACGGTACACAAGACAGCCACTATGGCTACACCTCC.

The chain combines TRBV2 with TRBJ1-3; D is undetermined. The germline V and J ends were trimmed by 4 bases and 3 bases, with 19 bases remaining between them. Germline values: CDR1 SNHLY, CDR2 FYNNEI. This CDR3 is built from 17 residues. CDR3 sequence: CASSVAEAANDGNTIYF. The CDR3 coding sequence is TGTGCCAGCAGTGTAGCCGAGGCAGCTAATGATGGAAACACCATATATTTT.

The CDR3 region is CASSQSIGGTGPPQYF. In nucleotides, the CDR3 is TGCGCCAGCAGCCAGTCCATAGGGGGGACAGGGCCCCCGCAGTATTTT. The chain links TRBV4-1 to TRBJ2-3; 9 bases match TRBD1. The CDR3 length is 16 residues. CDR1 and CDR2 from the germline V gene are MGHRA and YSYEKL. Germline trimming cut 3 bases from V and 10 bases from J; bases unmatched to any gene: 14.

The chain is built from TRBV10-1 and TRBJ2-2, with 7 bases fitting TRBD1. The germline V gene has CDR1 WNHNN and CDR2 SYGVQD (reference sequence). The V and J ends lost 0 bases and 7 bases, in that order; junction bases with no gene match: 14. This CDR3 has 18 residues. CDR3 in DNA: TGCGCCAGCAGTGAGTCTAAGGTGGAGAGGGGGCCAGTCGGGGAGCTGTTTTTT. The encoded protein is CASSESKVERGPVGELFF.

The gene calls are TRBV7-7 and TRBJ2-5, with D perhaps assigned TRBD1 or TRBD2 (6 bases each). V was pared by 5 bases and J by 8 bases, with 15 bases between. Germline CDR1 is SSHAT and CDR2 is FNYEAQ (reference sequence). This CDR3 has 13 residues. The CDR3 spells CASSRDGGGTQYF. CDR3 DNA: TGTGCCAGCAGCCGAGACGGAGGGGGAACCCAGTACTTC.

V gene TRBV5-4 combines with J gene TRBJ2-4; D is uncertain. Germline assignment: CDR1 SGHNT and CDR2 YYREEE (reference sequence). V lost 4 bases and J 1 base, leaving 18 bases between the germline ends. The CDR3 loop spans 17 amino acids. The DNA of the CDR3 is TGTGCCAGCAGCCCTGGCCTGGAGATCCTGGCCAAAAACATTCAGTACTTC. As protein: CASSPGLEILAKNIQYF.

The V and J genes are TRBV9 and TRBJ2-5; D gene unclear. There are 13 residues in the CDR3. Per germline, CDR1 SGDLS and CDR2 YYNGEE. V lost 2 bases and J lost 5, with 10 bases in between. In DNA, the CDR3 is TGTGCCAGCAGCGTGGCCGAGCATGAGACCCAGTACTTC. It encodes CASSVAEHETQYF.

This rearrangement joins TRBV11-2 to TRBJ2-3; 14 bases align to TRBD2. CDR1 and CDR2 (germline): SGHAT, FQNNGV. The CDR3 covers 17 residues. V lost 0 bases to trimming and J lost 10 bases; unmatched junction nucleotides: 9. The DNA for the CDR3 is TGTGCCAGCAGCTTAGAGACTAGCGGGGGGGCTAATTTGCCGCAGTATTTT. This translates into CASSLETSGGANLPQYF.

This clone was observed a single time. The J gene is TRBJ2-7, the V gene TRBV6-5; tentatively, D is TRBD1 or TRBD2 (5 bases each). The CDR3 is 13 residues long. Per the germline V gene, CDR1 is MNHEY and CDR2 is SVGAGI. V lost 6 bases to trimming and J lost 9 bases, with 18 bases between them. DNA of the CDR3: TGTGCCAGCAGCCCCCGGGACCCGATGGGGCAGTACTTC. Protein sequence: CASSPRDPMGQYF.

The chain carries TRBV7-3 and TRBJ2-3, with D unresolved. CDR3 size: 12 residues. V was shortened by 5 bases and J by 3 bases, with 6 bases between the two germline ends. Germline V gene sequence: CDR1 SGHTA, CDR2 FQGTGA. The CDR3, as DNA: TGTGCCAGCAGCGAACGGACAGATACGCAGTATTTT. Its protein product is CASSERTDTQYF.

The chain recombines TRBV30 with TRBJ1-6; possible D gene TRBD1, 6 bases. The CDR3 is 14 amino acids. Trimming removed 2 bases at V and 10 bases at J, with 15 bases between. CDR1 is GTSNPN, CDR2 SVGIG, per germline (reference sequence). CDR3 in DNA: TGTGCCTGGAGTAGGCAGGGGCTCGGATCACCCCTCCACTTT. This encodes CAWSRQGLGSPLHF.

The genes are TRBV6-4 and TRBJ1-2; no definite D call. V lost 3 bases, J lost 7 bases, and 18 bases lay in between. This CDR3 comprises 15 residues. Germline lookup yields CDR1 MRHNA and CDR2 SNTAGT. CDR3 DNA sequence: TGTGCCAGCAGTGATTCGAAAGGGCAGTATGGTGGCTACACCTTC. Translation: CASSDSKGQYGGYTF.

This clone was detected once. The chain joins TRBV5-1 to TRBJ1-1, with 8 nucleotides matching TRBD1. Germline V gene data show CDR1 as SGHRS and CDR2 as YFSETQ. This CDR3 comprises 16 residues. J was trimmed by 0 bases and V by 0 bases; bases with no gene match: 4. CDR3 nucleotides: TGCGCCAGCAGCTTGGCGGGGACAGGTATGAACACTGAAGCTTTCTTT. Translation gives CASSLAGTGMNTEAFF.

The V call is TRBV19, the J call TRBJ2-1; D perhaps matches TRBD2 (6 bases). The CDR3 has 14 residues. Germline loops: CDR1 LNHDA, CDR2 SQIVND (reference sequence). The V and J ends lost 6 bases and 2 bases respectively, with 11 bases between them. DNA for the CDR3: TGTGCCAGTAGGTCCGGAGGGGCCTACAATGAGCAGTTCTTC. It yields the protein CASRSGGAYNEQFF.

The chain is built from TRBV30 and TRBJ1-5, with D possibly TRBD1 on 5 matching bases. CDR1 is GTSNPN, CDR2 SVGIG, per germline (reference sequence). The CDR3 has 14 amino acids. The germline V and J ends were trimmed by 2 bases and 3 bases, with 11 bases remaining between them. The CDR3 protein is CAWSPGTFNQPQHF. For the CDR3, the DNA is TGTGCCTGGAGTCCCGGGACCTTCAATCAGCCCCAGCATTTT.

The chain has TRBV9 and TRBJ1-1, with D uncertain. The length of the CDR3 is 12 residues. The germline V and J ends were trimmed by 6 bases and 5 bases, with 11 bases remaining between them. Germline values: CDR1 SGDLS, CDR2 YYNGEE. The CDR3, as DNA: TGTGCCAGCAATTCGGACCGGACTGAAGCTTTCTTT. Translating it yields CASNSDRTEAFF.